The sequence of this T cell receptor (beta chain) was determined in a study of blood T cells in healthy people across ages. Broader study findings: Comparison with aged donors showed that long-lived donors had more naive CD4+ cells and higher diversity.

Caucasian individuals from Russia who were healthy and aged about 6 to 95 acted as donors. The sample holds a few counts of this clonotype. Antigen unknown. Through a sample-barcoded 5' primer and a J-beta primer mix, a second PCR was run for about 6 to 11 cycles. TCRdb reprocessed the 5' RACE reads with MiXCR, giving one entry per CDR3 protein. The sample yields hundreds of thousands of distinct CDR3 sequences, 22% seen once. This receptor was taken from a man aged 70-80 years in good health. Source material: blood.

The CDR3 DNA reads TGCGCCAGCAGCGGGGTTCTCGAGGTTAAGCAGTTCTTC. It specifies CASSGVLEVKQFF. This sequence joins TRBV4-3 and TRBJ2-1; the D is unclear. Trimming removed 5 bases at V and 11 bases at J, with 16 bases between. The CDR3 contains 13 residues. Germline V lookup: CDR1 LGHNA, CDR2 YSLEER.